The next 10 T cell receptor beta chains were all read from a single sample in a study of cytomegalovirus exposure and HLA in healthy donors. PCR was performed using 60 Vbeta and 13 Jbeta primers. Libraries were prepared by immunoSEQ multiplex PCR; TCRdb keeps only in-frame clonotypes and omits some of them. The sample has some 90,000 clones; roughly 70% are singletons. Material: PBMCs. The receptors here all came from a man aged 35-49 years in good health and CMV-seronegative.

V and J are TRBV5-1 and TRBJ1-4; 8 nucleotides line up with TRBD1. The CDR3 contains 16 residues. Trimming cost V 5 bases and J 4 bases; bases outside gene matches: 10. The germline V gene has CDR1 SGHRS and CDR2 YFSETQ. CDR3 in DNA: TGCGCCAGCAGAATTGCCGGGACAGGCATTAATGAAAAACTGTTTTTT. Protein sequence: CASRIAGTGINEKLFF.

The V gene is TRBV4-2, the J gene TRBJ2-3; 7 nucleotides match TRBD2. Per germline, CDR1 LGHNA and CDR2 YNFKEQ. Losses at the gene ends were 7 bases for V and 2 bases for J; bases not matched to a gene: 15. This CDR3 comprises 17 residues. The CDR3 nucleotides read TGTGCCAGCAACCATGATCCAGAGCGGGGCCTCACAGATACGCAGTATTTT. Translation: CASNHDPERGLTDTQYF.

In this sample, this clone turned up a few times. The chain combines TRBV11-3 with TRBJ1-1; the D is unclear. CDR1 and CDR2 from the germline V gene are SGHNT and YENEEA. The V gene lost 4 bases and the J gene lost 5 bases, with 20 bases spanning the gap. The CDR3 runs 16 residues. The CDR3 DNA reads TGTGCCAGCAGCTCCGGTGGTTTTGAGGGTGAGACTGAAGCTTTCTTT. Its translation: CASSSGGFEGETEAFF.

V usage is TRBV14 and J usage is TRBJ1-2, with 7 bases identical to TRBD1. The CDR3 is made up of 15 amino acids. Germline loops: CDR1 SGHDN, CDR2 FVKESK. The V segment lost 0 bases and the J segment 4 bases; nucleotides outside the gene matches: 5. The CDR3: CASSQDYYRGYGYTF. The CDR3 bases are TGTGCCAGCAGCCAAGATTATTACAGGGGCTATGGCTACACCTTC.

The genes are TRBV4-3 and TRBJ2-2, with D maybe TRBD2 (6 bases). This CDR3 spans 13 amino acids. Germline V gene lookup returns CDR1 LGHNA and CDR2 YSLEER. V lost 1 base and J 6 bases, leaving 6 bases between the germline ends. The CDR3 DNA follows: TGCGCCAGCAGCCAAGGGGAGGCCGGGGAGCTGTTTTTT. Its protein is CASSQGEAGELFF.

J is TRBJ1-1 and V is TRBV7-2, with D perhaps TRBD1 (5 bases). Trimming left V 6 bases short and J 6 bases short, with 14 bases between. Germline CDR1 is SGHTA and CDR2 is FQGNSA. There are 13 residues in the CDR3. CDR3 region: CASRPRKGSEAFF. The CDR3 bases are TGTGCCAGCAGGCCCAGGAAGGGGTCTGAAGCTTTCTTT.

The chain recombines TRBV28 with TRBJ1-4; 9 bases are shared with TRBD1. The trim removed 10 bases at V and 7 bases at J, leaving 10 bases unmatched. The germline CDR1 and CDR2 sequences are MDHEN and SYDVKM. The CDR3 extends over 14 amino acids. The CDR3 nucleotides read TGTGCCACCGCCGTGGGACAGGGACGTGAAAAACTGTTTTTT. Amino acids: CATAVGQGREKLFF.

The chain employs TRBV9 and TRBJ1-2; D is possibly TRBD1 (5 bases). Trimming shortened V by 3 bases and J by 2 bases, and 8 bases separated the two germline ends. This CDR3 is 13 amino acids long. Per germline, CDR1 SGDLS and CDR2 YYNGEE. CDR3: CASSESGNYGYTF. As DNA, the CDR3 is TGTGCCAGCAGCGAATCAGGGAACTATGGCTACACCTTC. The full variable domain, with the rest looked up from reference TRBV9 and TRBJ1-2, is DSGVTQTPKHLITATGQRVTLRCSPRSGDLSVYWYQQSLDQGLQFLIQYYNGEERAKGNILERFSAQQFPDLHSELNLSSLELGDSALYFCASSESGNYGYTFGSGTRLTVV.

This chain connects TRBV7-8 to TRBJ2-1; 7 nucleotides agree with TRBD2. CDR1 and CDR2 from the germline V gene are SGHVS and FQNEAQ. The V segment lost 5 bases and the J segment 4 bases; nucleotides outside the gene matches: 5. The CDR3 is 14 amino acids. DNA of the CDR3: TGTGCCAGCAGCCCCCGGGAGGCTTACAATGAGCAGTTCTTC. Encoded protein: CASSPREAYNEQFF. The full variable domain, completed using reference TRBV7-8 and TRBJ2-1, is GAGVSQSPRYKVAKRGQDVALRCDPISGHVSLFWYQQALGQGPEFLTYFQNEAQLDKSGLPSDRFFAERPEGSVSTLKIQRTQQEDSAVYLCASSPREAYNEQFFGPGTRLTVL.

V is TRBV5-1 and J is TRBJ1-1; TRBD1 might be the D (6 bases). Germline CDR1 SGHRS, CDR2 YFSETQ. There are 14 residues in the CDR3. V was shortened by 4 bases and J by 1 base, with 11 bases between the two germline ends. CDR3 nucleotides: TGCGCCAGCAGCACCGAGGGACAGAACACTGAAGCTTTCTTT. This translates into CASSTEGQNTEAFF.